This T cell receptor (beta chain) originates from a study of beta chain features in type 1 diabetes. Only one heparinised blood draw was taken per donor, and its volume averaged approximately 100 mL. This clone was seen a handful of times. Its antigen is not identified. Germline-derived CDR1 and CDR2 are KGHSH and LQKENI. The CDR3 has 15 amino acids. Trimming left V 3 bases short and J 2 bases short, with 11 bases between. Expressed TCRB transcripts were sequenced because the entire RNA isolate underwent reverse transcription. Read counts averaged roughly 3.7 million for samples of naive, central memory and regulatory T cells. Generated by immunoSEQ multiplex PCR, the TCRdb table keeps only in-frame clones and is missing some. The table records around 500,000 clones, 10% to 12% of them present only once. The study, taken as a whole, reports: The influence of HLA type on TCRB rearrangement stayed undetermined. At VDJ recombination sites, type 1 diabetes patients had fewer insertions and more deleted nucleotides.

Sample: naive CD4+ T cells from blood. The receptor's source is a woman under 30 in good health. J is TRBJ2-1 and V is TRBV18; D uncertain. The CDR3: CASSPSQSAYNEQFF. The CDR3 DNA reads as TGTGCCAGCTCACCCTCCCAGTCTGCCTACAATGAGCAGTTCTTC.